The present T cell receptor (beta chain) was sequenced within a study of cytomegalovirus exposure and HLA in healthy donors. PCR involved 60 Vbeta and 13 Jbeta primers. Produced via immunoSEQ multiplex PCR; TCRdb's table is partial and in-frame only. The table includes around 100,000 clones, around 61% detected once. CDR1 SGDLS and CDR2 YYNGEE come from the germline V gene. The CDR3 runs to 17 residues. V shed 4 bases and J shed 0 bases, with 18 bases lying between them. The source is a woman aged 30 to 39 in good health and CMV-seronegative. The rearrangement links TRBV9 to TRBJ2-3; D is ambiguous. Sequenced: PBMCs. DNA of the CDR3: TGTGCCAGCAGCCCACGGTTTTTTGCGACTAGCACAGATACGCAGTATTTT. Protein: CASSPRFFATSTDTQYF.